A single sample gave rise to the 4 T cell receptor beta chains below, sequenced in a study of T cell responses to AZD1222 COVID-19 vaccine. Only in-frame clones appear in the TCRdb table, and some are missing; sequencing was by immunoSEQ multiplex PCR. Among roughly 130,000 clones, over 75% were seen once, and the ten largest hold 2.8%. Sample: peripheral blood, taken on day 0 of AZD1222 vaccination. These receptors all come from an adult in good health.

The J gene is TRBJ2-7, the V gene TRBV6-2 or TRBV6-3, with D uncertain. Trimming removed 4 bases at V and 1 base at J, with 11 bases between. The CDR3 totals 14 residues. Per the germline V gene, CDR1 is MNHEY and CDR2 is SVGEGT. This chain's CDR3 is CASSWLSQSYEQYF. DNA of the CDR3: TGTGCCAGCAGTTGGCTATCACAATCCTACGAGCAGTACTTC.

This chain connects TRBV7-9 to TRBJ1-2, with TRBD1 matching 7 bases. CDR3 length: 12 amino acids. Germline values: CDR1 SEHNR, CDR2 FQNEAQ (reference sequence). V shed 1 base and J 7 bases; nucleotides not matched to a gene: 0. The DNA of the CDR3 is TGTGCCAGCAGCTTAGACAGGGGTGGCTACACCTTC. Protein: CASSLDRGGYTF.

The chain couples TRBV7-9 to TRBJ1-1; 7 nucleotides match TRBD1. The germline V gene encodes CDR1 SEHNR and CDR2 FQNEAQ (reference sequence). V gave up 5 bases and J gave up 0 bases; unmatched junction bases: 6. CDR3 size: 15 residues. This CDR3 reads CASSARTGMNTEAFF. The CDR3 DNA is TGTGCCAGCAGCGCCCGGACAGGAATGAACACTGAAGCTTTCTTT.

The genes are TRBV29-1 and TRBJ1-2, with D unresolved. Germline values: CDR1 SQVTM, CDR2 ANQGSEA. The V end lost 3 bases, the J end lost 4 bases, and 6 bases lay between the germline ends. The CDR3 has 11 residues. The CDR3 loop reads CSVDGRYGYTF. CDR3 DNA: TGCAGCGTTGACGGGCGCTATGGCTACACCTTC.